This T cell receptor beta chain stems from a study of blood T cell repertoires in COVID-19. The method was immunoSEQ multiplex PCR; TCRdb's version includes in-frame clones alone and lacks a portion of them. The repertoire holds approximately 250,000 clones, with 86% as singletons. V lost 4 bases to trimming and J lost 1 base, with 7 bases between them. The CDR3 length is 13 residues. Germline V gene lookup returns CDR1 LNHDA and CDR2 SQIVND (reference sequence). Comments on this clone: This sample also contains other DNA sequences that code for the same CDR3.

The chain combines TRBV19 with TRBJ1-1; D possibly corresponds to TRBD1 (5 bases). The sequencing sample was made of peripheral blood. The sequence derives from a young man with active or convalescent COVID-19. CDR3 region: CASSTTANTEAFF. DNA for the CDR3: TGTGCCAGTAGTACGACAGCGAACACTGAAGCTTTCTTT.